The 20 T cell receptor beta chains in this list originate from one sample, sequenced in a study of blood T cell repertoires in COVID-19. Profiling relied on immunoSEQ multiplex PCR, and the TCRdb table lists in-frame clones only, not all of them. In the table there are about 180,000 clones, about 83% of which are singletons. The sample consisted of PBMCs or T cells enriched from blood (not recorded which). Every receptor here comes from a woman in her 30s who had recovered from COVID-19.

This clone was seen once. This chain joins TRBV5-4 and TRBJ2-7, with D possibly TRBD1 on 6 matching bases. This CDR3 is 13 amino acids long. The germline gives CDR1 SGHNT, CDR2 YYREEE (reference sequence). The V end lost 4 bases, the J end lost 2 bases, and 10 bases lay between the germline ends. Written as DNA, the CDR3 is TGTGCCAGCAGCCAAACAGGGCCCTACGAGCAGTACTTC. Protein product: CASSQTGPYEQYF. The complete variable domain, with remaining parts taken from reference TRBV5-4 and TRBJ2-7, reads ETGVTQSPTHLIKTRGQQVTLRCSSQSGHNTVSWYQQALGQGPQFIFQYYREEENGRGNFPPRFSGLQFPNYSSELNVNALELDDSALYLCASSQTGPYEQYFGPGTRLTVT.

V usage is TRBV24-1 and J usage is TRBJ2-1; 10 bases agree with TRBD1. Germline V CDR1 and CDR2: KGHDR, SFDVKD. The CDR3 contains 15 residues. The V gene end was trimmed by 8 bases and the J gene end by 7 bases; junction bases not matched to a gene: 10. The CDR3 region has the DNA TGTGCCACCAATAAAGGGACAGGGGAGTGGAATGAGCAGTTCTTC. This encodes CATNKGTGEWNEQFF.

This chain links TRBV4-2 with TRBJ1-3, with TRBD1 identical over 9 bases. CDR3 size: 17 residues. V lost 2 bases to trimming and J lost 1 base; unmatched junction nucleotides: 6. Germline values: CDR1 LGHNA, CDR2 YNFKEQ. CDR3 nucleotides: TGTGCCAGCAGCCAACGCGGACAGGGGTGGTCTGGAAACACCATATATTTT. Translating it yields CASSQRGQGWSGNTIYF.

The CDR3 region is CASSEQTSNTDTQYF. CDR3 in DNA: TGTGCCAGCAGTGAACAGACTAGCAATACAGATACGCAGTATTTT. The chain is built from TRBV2 and TRBJ2-3; 7 bases line up with TRBD2. The CDR3 runs 15 residues. Germline assignment: CDR1 SNHLY and CDR2 FYNNEI. V was pared by 2 bases and J by 3 bases, with 5 bases of the junction left unmatched.

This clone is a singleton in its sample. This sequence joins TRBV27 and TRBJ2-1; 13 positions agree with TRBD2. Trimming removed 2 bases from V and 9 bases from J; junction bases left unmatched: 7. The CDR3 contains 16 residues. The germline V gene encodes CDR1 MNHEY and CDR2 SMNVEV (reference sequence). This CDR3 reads CASSLRGLAGVGEQFF. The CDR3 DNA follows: TGTGCCAGCAGTTTAAGAGGACTAGCGGGAGTGGGTGAGCAGTTCTTC.

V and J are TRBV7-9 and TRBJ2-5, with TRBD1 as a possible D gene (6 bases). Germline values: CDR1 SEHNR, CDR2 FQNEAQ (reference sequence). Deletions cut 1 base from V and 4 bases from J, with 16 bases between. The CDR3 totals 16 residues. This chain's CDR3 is CASSLVGQPRGETQYF. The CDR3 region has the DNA TGTGCCAGCAGCTTAGTGGGACAACCGAGGGGAGAGACCCAGTACTTC.

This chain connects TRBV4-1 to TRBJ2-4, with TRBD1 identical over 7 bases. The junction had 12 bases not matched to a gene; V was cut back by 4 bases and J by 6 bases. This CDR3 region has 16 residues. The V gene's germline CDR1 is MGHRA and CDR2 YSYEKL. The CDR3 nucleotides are TGCGCCAGCAGCCGACAAACGACAGGGCGGGCAAACATTCAGTACTTC. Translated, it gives CASSRQTTGRANIQYF.

CDR3: CASSQGQRPSYEQYF. The CDR3 bases are TGTGCCAGCAGCCAGGGACAGAGGCCCTCCTACGAGCAGTACTTC. This chain links TRBV6-6 with TRBJ2-7; 7 bases agree with TRBD1. CDR3 size: 15 residues. The germline CDR1 and CDR2 sequences are MNHNY and SVGAGI (reference sequence). V trimming: 6 bases; J trimming: 0 bases; junction bases outside the gene matches: 8.

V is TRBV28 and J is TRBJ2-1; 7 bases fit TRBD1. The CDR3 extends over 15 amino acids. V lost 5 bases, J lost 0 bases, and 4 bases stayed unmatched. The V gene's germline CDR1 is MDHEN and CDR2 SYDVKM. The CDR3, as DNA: TGTGCCAGCAGTGGGACAGTCGTCTCCTACAATGAGCAGTTCTTC. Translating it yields CASSGTVVSYNEQFF.

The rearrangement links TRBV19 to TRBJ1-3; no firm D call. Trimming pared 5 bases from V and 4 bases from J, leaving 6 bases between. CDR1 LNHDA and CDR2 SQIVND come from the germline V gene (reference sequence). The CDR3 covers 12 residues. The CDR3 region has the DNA TGTGCCAGTAGTCCGTCGGGAAACACCATATATTTT. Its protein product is CASSPSGNTIYF.

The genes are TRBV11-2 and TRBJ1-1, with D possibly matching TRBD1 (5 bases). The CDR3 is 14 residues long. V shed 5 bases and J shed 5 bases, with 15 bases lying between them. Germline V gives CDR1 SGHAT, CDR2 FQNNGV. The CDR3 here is CASSRAGRVTEAFF. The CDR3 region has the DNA TGTGCCAGCAGCCGGGCAGGGAGGGTGACTGAAGCTTTCTTT.

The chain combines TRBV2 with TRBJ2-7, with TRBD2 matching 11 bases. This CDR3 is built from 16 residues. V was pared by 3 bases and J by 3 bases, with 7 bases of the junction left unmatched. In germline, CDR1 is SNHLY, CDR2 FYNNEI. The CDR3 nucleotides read TGTGCCAGCAGTGATTCTAGCGGGAGGTTTGGCTACGAGCAGTACTTC. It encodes CASSDSSGRFGYEQYF. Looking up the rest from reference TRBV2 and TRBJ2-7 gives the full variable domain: EPEVTQTPSHQVTQMGQEVILRCVPISNHLYFYWYRQILGQKVEFLVSFYNNEISEKSEIFDDQFSVERPDGSNFTLKIRSTKLEDSAMYFCASSDSSGRFGYEQYFGPGTRLTVT.

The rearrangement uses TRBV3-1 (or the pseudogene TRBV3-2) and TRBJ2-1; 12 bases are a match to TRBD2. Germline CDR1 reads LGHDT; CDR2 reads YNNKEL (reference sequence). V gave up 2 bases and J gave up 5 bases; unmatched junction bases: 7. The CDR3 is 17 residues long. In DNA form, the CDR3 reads TGTGCCAGCAGCCAATATCAGACTAGCGGGAGCCACAATGAGCAGTTCTTC. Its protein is CASSQYQTSGSHNEQFF.

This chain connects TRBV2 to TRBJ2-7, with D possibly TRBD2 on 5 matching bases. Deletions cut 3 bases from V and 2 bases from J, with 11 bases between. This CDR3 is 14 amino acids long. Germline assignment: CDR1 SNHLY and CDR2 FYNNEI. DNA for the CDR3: TGTGCCAGCAGTGAGGCGGGCAGCCCCTACGAGCAGTACTTC. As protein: CASSEAGSPYEQYF.

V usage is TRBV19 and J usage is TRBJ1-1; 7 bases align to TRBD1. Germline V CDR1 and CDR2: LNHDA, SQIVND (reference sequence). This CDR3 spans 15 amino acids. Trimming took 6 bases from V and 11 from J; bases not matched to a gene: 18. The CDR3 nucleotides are TGTGCCAGTAGCCCGGGACAGCAAAGATCAAGATGGGCTTTCTTT. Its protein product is CASSPGQQRSRWAFF.

CDR3 loop: CASRPPGQGRQTQYF. The DNA of the CDR3 is TGTGCCAGCAGACCACCGGGACAGGGAAGGCAGACCCAGTACTTC. J is TRBJ2-5 and V is TRBV6-5, with 9 bases that match TRBD1. Germline V gives CDR1 MNHEY, CDR2 SVGAGI. With 6 bases clipped from V and 6 bases from J, the junction kept 11 bases outside the gene matches. This CDR3 comprises 15 residues.

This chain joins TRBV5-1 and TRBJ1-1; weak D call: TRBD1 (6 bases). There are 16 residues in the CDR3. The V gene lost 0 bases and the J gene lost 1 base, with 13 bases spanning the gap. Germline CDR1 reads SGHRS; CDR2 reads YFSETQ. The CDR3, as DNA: TGCGCCAGCAGCTTGGGCGTGGGACAAAGGAACACTGAAGCTTTCTTT. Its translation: CASSLGVGQRNTEAFF. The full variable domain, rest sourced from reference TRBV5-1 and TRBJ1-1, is KAGVTQTPRYLIKTRGQQVTLSCSPISGHRSVSWYQQTPGQGLQFLFEYFSETQRNKGNFPGRFSGRQFSNSRSEMNVSTLELGDSALYLCASSLGVGQRNTEAFFGQGTRLTVV.

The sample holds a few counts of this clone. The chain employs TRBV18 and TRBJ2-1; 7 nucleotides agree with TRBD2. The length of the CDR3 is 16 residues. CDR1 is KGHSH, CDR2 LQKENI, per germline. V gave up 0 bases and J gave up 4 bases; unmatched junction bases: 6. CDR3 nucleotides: TGTGCCAGCTCACCACCGGGCGGGGGTTCATACAATGAGCAGTTCTTC. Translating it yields CASSPPGGGSYNEQFF.

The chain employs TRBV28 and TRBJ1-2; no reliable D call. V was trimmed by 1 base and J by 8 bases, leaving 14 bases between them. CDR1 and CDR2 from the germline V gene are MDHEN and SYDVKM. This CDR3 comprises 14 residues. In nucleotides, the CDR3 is TGTGCCAGCAGTTTATTGTCCGGATCGGGGGGCTACACCTTC. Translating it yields CASSLLSGSGGYTF.

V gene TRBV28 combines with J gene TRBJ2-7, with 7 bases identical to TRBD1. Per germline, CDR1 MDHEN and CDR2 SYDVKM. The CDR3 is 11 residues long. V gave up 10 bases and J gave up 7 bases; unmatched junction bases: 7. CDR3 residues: CAITDRDEQYF. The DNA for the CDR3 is TGTGCCATAACCGACAGGGATGAGCAGTACTTC. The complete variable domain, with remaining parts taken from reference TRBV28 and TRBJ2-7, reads DVKVTQSSRYLVKRTGEKVFLECVQDMDHENMFWYRQDPGLGLRLIYFSYDVKMKEKGDIPEGYSVSREKKERFSLILESASTNQTSMYLCAITDRDEQYFGPGTRLTVT.